These 15 T cell receptor beta chains share one sample of origin, sequenced in a study of blood T cell repertoires in COVID-19. Generated by immunoSEQ multiplex PCR, the TCRdb table keeps only in-frame clones and is missing some. Seen here are about 150,000 clones, 88% observed once, and the top ten hold approximately 2.3%. Sequenced material: peripheral blood. The receptors come from an older woman with acute or convalescent COVID-19.

This rearrangement joins TRBV7-9 to TRBJ1-5; no firm D call. This CDR3 comprises 15 residues. Per the germline V gene, CDR1 is SEHNR and CDR2 is FQNEAQ (reference sequence). With 4 bases removed from V and 6 bases from J, the gap between germline ends came to 16 bases. The CDR3 loop reads CASSSGSGRGQPQHF. Written as DNA, the CDR3 is TGTGCCAGCAGCTCCGGGTCCGGAAGAGGTCAGCCCCAGCATTTT.

This chain joins TRBV6-2 or TRBV6-3 and TRBJ1-1, with 7 bases that match TRBD1. The CDR3 runs to 13 residues. Germline CDR1 is MNHEY and CDR2 is SVGEGT. V lost 1 base, J lost 8 bases, and 4 bases stayed unmatched. The CDR3 coding sequence is TGTGCCAGCAGTTACTTTAGGGACAGAGAAGCTTTCTTT. It yields the protein CASSYFRDREAFF.

The rearrangement links TRBV5-1 to TRBJ1-3, with D possibly being TRBD1 (6 bases). CDR3 length equals 15 residues. Germline CDR1 and CDR2: SGHRS and YFSETQ. V was cut by 2 bases and J by 5 bases, with 14 bases left in between. CDR3 in DNA: TGCGCCAGCAGCTTTGACAGGTTCTCAAGAAACACCATATATTTT. Residues: CASSFDRFSRNTIYF.

The chain links TRBV29-1 to TRBJ1-1; D perhaps matches TRBD1 (5 bases). From germline, CDR1 is SQVTM and CDR2 ANQGSEA. V lost 4 bases and J lost 8, with 11 bases in between. This CDR3 has 11 amino acids. CDR3 protein: CSVVGGIEAFF. The CDR3, as DNA: TGCAGCGTTGTGGGGGGAATCGAAGCTTTCTTT.

This chain uses TRBV27 with TRBJ2-1; possibly TRBD2 for D (6 bases). V lost 5 bases, J lost 1 base, and 21 bases lay in between. Germline V gene lookup returns CDR1 MNHEY and CDR2 SMNVEV (reference sequence). The CDR3 spans 18 residues. The CDR3 bases are TGTGCCAGCAGTATGCTTAGTTCACGGGGGAAATCCTACAATGAGCAGTTCTTC. Translating gives CASSMLSSRGKSYNEQFF.

The chain is built from TRBV18 and TRBJ1-2; no clear D gene. V was pared by 2 bases and J by 0 bases, with 7 bases between. The CDR3 runs 14 residues. Germline V gene lookup returns CDR1 KGHSH and CDR2 LQKENI. The CDR3 coding sequence is TGTGCCAGCTCACCAGAGATATCTAACTATGGCTACACCTTC. This gives the protein CASSPEISNYGYTF.

The rearrangement uses TRBV10-3 and TRBJ2-5, with D uncertain. Germline loops: CDR1 ENHRY, CDR2 SYGVKD. The CDR3 length is 12 residues. Deletions cut 10 bases from V and 2 bases from J, with 11 bases between. The CDR3 bases are TGTGCCACGCGAGCGACGCAAGAGACCCAGTACTTC. Translated, it gives CATRATQETQYF.

The gene calls are TRBV24-1 and TRBJ1-5, with 11 nucleotides matching TRBD1. CDR1 is KGHDR and CDR2 is SFDVKD in the germline V gene. V lost 7 bases, J lost 4 bases, and 5 bases stayed unmatched. The CDR3 consists of 15 residues. The CDR3 DNA reads as TGTGCCACCAGCCTCGGGACAGGGGGGAATCAGCCCCAGCATTTT. Translating it yields CATSLGTGGNQPQHF.

V and J are TRBV13 and TRBJ1-5, with a tentative D call TRBD1 (5 bases). Trimming removed 7 bases at V and 7 bases at J, with 20 bases between. CDR3 length equals 15 residues. Germline CDR1 and CDR2: PRHDT and FYEKMQ (reference sequence). CDR3 in amino acids: CASIPPGRESQPQHF. CDR3 in DNA: TGTGCCAGCATCCCCCCAGGGAGGGAATCCCAGCCCCAGCATTTT.

This sequence joins TRBV5-5 and TRBJ2-7; possibly TRBD1 for D (5 bases). The CDR3 has 14 residues. V was clipped by 0 bases and J by 1 base, with 8 bases between them. Per germline, CDR1 SGHKS and CDR2 YYEKEE (reference sequence). CDR3: CASSLAKGSYEQYV. The CDR3 DNA sequence: TGTGCCAGCAGCTTGGCCAAGGGGTCCTACGAGCAGTACGTC.

This clone is a singleton in its sample. This chain's CDR3 is CAITQGNYGYTF. As DNA, the CDR3 is TGTGCCATCACTCAGGGGAACTATGGCTACACCTTC. The gene calls are TRBV6-6 and TRBJ1-2, with D possibly being TRBD1 (6 bases). Trimming removed 10 bases from V and 2 bases from J, with 11 bases in between. CDR3 length: 12 amino acids. Per germline, CDR1 MNHNY and CDR2 SVGAGI (reference sequence).

This sequence joins TRBV3-1 (or the pseudogene TRBV3-2) and TRBJ2-7, with 7 bases matching TRBD1. Per germline, CDR1 LGHDT and CDR2 YNNKEL (reference sequence). The CDR3 runs to 16 residues. V dropped 4 bases and J dropped 4; count of bases not matched to a gene: 13. CDR3 protein: CASSLGTGASWYEQYF. CDR3 bases: TGTGCCAGCAGCCTCGGAACAGGGGCGAGTTGGTACGAGCAGTACTTC.

This chain links TRBV5-1 with TRBJ1-3; no reliable D call. Germline CDR1 reads SGHRS; CDR2 reads YFSETQ. The germline V and J ends were trimmed by 0 bases and 4 bases, with 14 bases remaining between them. There are 16 residues in the CDR3. The CDR3 sequence is CASSLAGPNFGNTIYF. DNA of the CDR3: TGCGCCAGCAGCTTGGCCGGTCCTAACTTCGGAAACACCATATATTTT.

CDR3 loop: CASGKPGIEQFF. DNA for the CDR3: TGTGCTAGTGGAAAACCAGGGATTGAGCAGTTCTTC. V is TRBV12-5 and J is TRBJ2-1; D may be TRBD1 (5 bases). The germline gives CDR1 LGHNT, CDR2 FRNRAP. CDR3 size: 12 residues. Trimming removed 6 bases at V and 9 bases at J, with 12 bases between.

This sequence joins TRBV25-1 and TRBJ1-3; 9 bases are a match to TRBD1. Germline V gene lookup returns CDR1 MGHDK and CDR2 SYGVNS. CDR3 length: 16 residues. V shed 3 bases, J shed 2 bases, and the junction held 5 bases outside the gene matches. The CDR3 DNA is TGTGCCAGCAGTGATCTAACAGGGGGCACTGGAAACACCATATATTTT. Encoded protein: CASSDLTGGTGNTIYF.